Listed below are T cell receptor beta chains from one sample, sequenced in a study of response to subunit inactivated influenza vaccine. One entry per CDR3 protein, called by TCRdb with MiXCR from the RT-PCR reads. The sample yields around 520,000 distinct CDR3 sequences, about an eighth seen once. The sample was PBMCs from blood, taken on the day of vaccination. The receptor set was obtained from a man aged 45-60 years who received an inactivated influenza vaccine. CDR3s include the opening cysteine and the closing phenylalanine or tryptophan. The order of the fields is V gene, D gene, J gene, clone size, CDR3 protein, CDR3 DNA. A D gene is named only where the DNA matches it firmly. Clone size is shown for a subset of rows, as once, few, many or a class of expanded clone.

>TRBV19|.|TRBJ2-7|.
CASSIFRTGAYEQYF
TGTGCCAGTAGTATTTTCCGGACGGGAGCGTACGAGCAGTACTTC
>TRBV15|.|TRBJ1-1|.
CATSSSFFVGEAFF
TGTGCCACCAGCAGCAGTTTTTTTGTGGGTGAAGCTTTCTTT
>TRBV29-1|TRBD1|TRBJ2-1|many
CSVEVIGGQHNEQFF
TGCAGCGTTGAAGTCATAGGGGGACAGCACAATGAGCAGTTCTTC
>TRBV7-2|TRBD2|TRBJ2-5|once
CASSLAWTSAETQYF
TGTGCCAGCAGCTTAGCTTGGACTAGCGCGGAGACCCAGTACTTC
>TRBV10-3|.|TRBJ1-2|.
CAISESIGTAYGYTF
TGTGCCATCAGTGAGTCGATTGGCACAGCCTATGGCTACACCTTC
>TRBV20-1|TRBD2|TRBJ2-7|many
CSARGGSGGDEQYF
TGCAGTGCTAGAGGGGGTAGCGGGGGCGACGAGCAGTACTTC
>TRBV6-2/TRBV6-3|.|TRBJ2-7|.
CASSYRTPRYEQYF
TGTGCCAGCAGTTACCGAACGCCTAGGTACGAGCAGTACTTC
>TRBV5-1|.|TRBJ1-1|.
CASSLRVGGGEAFF
TGCGCCAGCAGCTTACGGGTAGGGGGTGGTGAAGCTTTCTTT
>TRBV4-3|TRBD2|TRBJ2-3|.
CASSQDRSAGGIFAQYF
TGCGCCAGCAGCCAAGATCGAAGCGCGGGGGGGATTTTTGCGCAGTATTTT
>TRBV12-3/TRBV12-4|.|TRBJ2-3|few
CASSQDGTHTDTQYF
TGTGCCAGCAGTCAGGACGGGACACACACAGATACGCAGTATTTT
>TRBV5-1|.|TRBJ1-2|many
CASSLVGTNYGYTF
TGCGCCAGCAGCTTGGTTGGCACTAACTATGGCTACACCTTC
>TRBV29-1|.|TRBJ2-7|.
CSALDHGIGVYEQYF
TGCAGCGCCCTGGATCATGGGATTGGGGTCTACGAGCAGTACTTC
>TRBV3-1|TRBD1|TRBJ1-2|.
CASSQRTRDRAYGYTF
TGTGCCAGCAGCCAACGAACCCGGGACAGGGCCTATGGCTACACCTTC
>TRBV4-3|.|TRBJ2-2|many
CASSQDRVSGELFF
TGCGCCAGCAGCCAAGACAGGGTCTCCGGGGAGCTGTTTTTT
>TRBV20-1|.|TRBJ2-1|.
CSARVRQAYSYNEQFF
TGCAGTGCTAGAGTACGACAGGCCTACTCCTACAATGAGCAGTTCTTC
>TRBV20-1|TRBD2|TRBJ2-3|few
CSAVQTSGEYTQYF
TGCAGTGCTGTACAGACTAGCGGGGAATATACGCAGTATTTT
>TRBV5-1|.|TRBJ2-7|.
CASMNGHWEKGKYDQYF
TGCGCCAGCATGAACGGCCACTGGGAGAAAGGGAAATACGATCAGTACTTC
>TRBV7-2|.|TRBJ2-2|many
CASSLMARTGELFF
TGTGCCAGCAGCTTAATGGCCCGGACCGGGGAGCTGTTTTTT
>TRBV9|TRBD1|TRBJ1-2|few
CASSEGPGQGYGYTF
TGTGCCAGCAGCGAGGGTCCGGGACAGGGCTATGGCTACACCTTC
>TRBV20-1|TRBD2|TRBJ2-3|few
CSARGGLAGGDTQYF
TGCAGTGCTAGAGGGGGACTAGCGGGAGGAGATACGCAGTATTTT
>TRBV20-1|.|TRBJ2-7|.
CSARDRAGAAYEQYF
TGCAGTGCTAGAGATCGGGCGGGGGCCGCCTACGAGCAGTACTTC
>TRBV20-1|.|TRBJ1-2|few
CSARRGTHYGYTF
TGCAGTGCTAGGAGGGGCACCCACTATGGCTACACCTTC
>TRBV27|.|TRBJ2-7|.
CASSFTGVRDEQYF
TGTGCCAGCAGTTTTACGGGGGTAAGGGACGAGCAGTACTTC
>TRBV28|.|TRBJ2-1|few
CASTEYRVYHISSYNEQFF
TGTGCCAGCACCGAATACCGAGTCTACCATATTAGCTCCTACAATGAGCAGTTCTTC
>TRBV11-2|.|TRBJ1-1|.
CASRIATGNTEAFF
TGTGCCAGCAGAATAGCGACAGGGAACACTGAAGCTTTCTTT
>TRBV9|.|TRBJ1-3|.
CASSPRLGSGNTIYF
TGTGCCAGCAGCCCCCGACTTGGCTCTGGAAACACCATATATTTT
>TRBV6-2/TRBV6-3|.|TRBJ2-7|.
CAIQGGTWGNEQYF
TGTGCCATCCAGGGGGGGACGTGGGGCAATGAGCAGTACTTC
>TRBV15|.|TRBJ2-1|few
CATSREGDEQFF
TGTGCCACCAGCAGAGAAGGGGATGAGCAGTTCTTC